This TCR beta chain was found in a study of CD8+ T cells in alopecia areata. This clone occurred a few times. Extraction of RNA preceded its reverse transcription into cDNA, which served as the sequencing template. Clones were sequenced by immunoSEQ multiplex PCR, and TCRdb holds only the in-frame ones, with some missing. Of under 150,000 clones in the sample, about 50% were seen once. T lymphocytes (CD4+ and CD8+) were sorted from PBMCs. Sequencing input: NKG2D-low CD8+ T cells sorted from blood. The source of this sequence is a human donor with alopecia areata.

CDR3 residues: CASSAGYEQFF. CDR3 nucleotide sequence: TGTGCCAGCAGTGCGGGTTATGAGCAGTTCTTC. The chain uses TRBV2 and TRBJ2-1; D uncertain. The germline CDR1 and CDR2 sequences are SNHLY and FYNNEI. V lost 4 bases to trimming and J lost 8 bases, with 6 bases between them. The CDR3 is 11 amino acids.